The 14 T cell receptor beta chains below come from one sample, sequenced in a study of PD-1 blockade in classical Hodgkin lymphoma. Every patient was affected by relapse after autologous stem cell transplantation, while exposure to brentuximab vedotin was not uniform. Magnetic negative selection, applied to thawed PBMCs, was used to isolate the CD8+ T cells. Generated by immunoSEQ multiplex PCR, the TCRdb table keeps only in-frame clones and is missing some. The repertoire holds under 6,000 clones, 82% seen once, with under 13% in the top ten. Sample: CD8+ T cells from blood, taken at baseline. Every receptor here comes from a human donor with classical Hodgkin lymphoma.

Only one count was recorded for this clone. The chain recombines TRBV10-2 with TRBJ1-3; D is possibly TRBD1 (5 bases). CDR1 and CDR2 (germline): WSHSY, SAAADI. The CDR3 extends over 18 amino acids. V lost 3 bases to trimming and J lost 0 bases, with 18 bases between them. The CDR3 sequence is CASSETFMTALSGNTIYF. DNA for the CDR3: TGCGCCAGCAGTGAAACTTTTATGACAGCGCTCTCTGGAAACACCATATATTTT.

This clone was seen a handful of times. The chain combines TRBV6-5 with TRBJ1-4; D is unresolved. V was cut by 0 bases and J by 4 bases, with 9 bases left in between. The CDR3 runs to 15 residues. Germline loops: CDR1 MNHEY, CDR2 SVGAGI. This CDR3 reads CASSYSGGLNEKLFF. The CDR3 nucleotides are TGTGCCAGCAGTTACTCGGGAGGCCTTAATGAAAAACTGTTTTTT.

The chain carries TRBV25-1 and TRBJ2-4; D not resolved. The germline V gene has CDR1 MGHDK and CDR2 SYGVNS. CDR3 length: 16 amino acids. Trimming stripped 3 bases from V and 1 base from J, with 13 bases between. The CDR3, as DNA: TGTGCCAGCAGTGATTCGGCAGGTGGGGCCAAAAACATTCAGTACTTC. Amino acid sequence: CASSDSAGGAKNIQYF.

The chain has TRBV7-9 and TRBJ2-1; 7 bases match TRBD1. Germline loops: CDR1 SEHNR, CDR2 FQNEAQ (reference sequence). The CDR3 length is 16 residues. With 6 bases clipped from V and 0 bases from J, the junction kept 8 bases outside the gene matches. The CDR3 is CASSPGTDSSYNEQFF. DNA of the CDR3: TGTGCCAGCAGTCCCGGGACAGATAGCTCCTACAATGAGCAGTTCTTC.

This sequence joins TRBV29-1 and TRBJ2-7; 10 nucleotides agree with TRBD1. CDR3 length: 16 amino acids. With V trimmed by 0 bases and J by 4 bases, 9 bases remained unmatched. Germline-derived CDR1 and CDR2 are SQVTM and ANQGSEA. The CDR3: CSVEDRGRGQGYEQYF. The CDR3 coding sequence is TGCAGCGTTGAAGATCGAGGTCGGGGACAGGGGTACGAGCAGTACTTC.

The CDR3 protein is CASTAVPTGAYEQYF. In DNA, the CDR3 is TGTGCCAGCACCGCCGTCCCTACTGGGGCCTACGAGCAGTACTTC. V gene TRBV28 combines with J gene TRBJ2-7; no clear D gene. Germline values: CDR1 MDHEN, CDR2 SYDVKM. The CDR3 consists of 15 residues. Trimming removed 7 bases at V and 2 bases at J, with 18 bases between.

This clone was recorded only once. V is TRBV10-2 and J is TRBJ1-3; possibly TRBD1 for D (6 bases). The CDR3 is 14 residues long. Trimming stripped 8 bases from V and 4 bases from J, with 15 bases between. Germline loops: CDR1 WSHSY, CDR2 SAAADI. Written as DNA, the CDR3 is TGCGCCAGCGGTACAGGGCCCTCCGGAAACACCATATATTTT. Protein sequence: CASGTGPSGNTIYF.

This clone appeared once. V is TRBV4-1 and J is TRBJ1-2; D may be TRBD1 (5 bases). Germline V CDR1 and CDR2: MGHRA, YSYEKL. The CDR3 is 15 residues long. Deletions cut 4 bases from V and 7 bases from J, with 19 bases between. The CDR3 spells CASSPGDSLDGGYTF. The CDR3 region has the DNA TGCGCCAGCAGCCCCGGTGACAGTCTGGATGGTGGCTACACCTTC.

The chain employs TRBV10-1 and TRBJ1-5; the D gene is possibly TRBD1 (6 bases). The CDR3 extends over 19 amino acids. In germline, CDR1 is WNHNN, CDR2 SYGVQD (reference sequence). Trimming cost V 0 bases and J 1 base, with 19 bases left between them. CDR3 residues: CASSESRNYRDGSNQPQHF. The CDR3 bases are TGCGCCAGCAGTGAGTCACGGAACTACAGGGACGGGAGCAATCAGCCCCAGCATTTT.

This clone was counted a few times. V is TRBV19 and J is TRBJ1-4; no firm D call. This CDR3 is built from 12 residues. CDR1 is LNHDA, CDR2 SQIVND, per germline (reference sequence). The ends were cut back, 3 bases at V and 12 bases at J, with 11 bases in the middle. The CDR3 nucleotides read TGTGCCAGTAGTATTTTGAAGGGAGAACTGTTTTTT. Translated, it gives CASSILKGELFF.

The chain carries TRBV11-2 and TRBJ1-1; no clear D. Germline V CDR1 and CDR2: SGHAT, FQNNGV. The CDR3 extends over 14 amino acids. V lost 5 bases and J 0 bases, leaving 10 bases between the germline ends. This CDR3 is CASSPEGMNTEAFF. DNA for the CDR3: TGTGCCAGCAGCCCGGAAGGGATGAACACTGAAGCTTTCTTT.

The chain links TRBV15 to TRBJ1-4; 9 positions agree with TRBD1. With V trimmed by 5 bases and J by 5 bases, 12 bases remained unmatched. The CDR3 is made up of 17 amino acids. The V gene's germline CDR1 is LNHNV and CDR2 YYDKDF (reference sequence). DNA of the CDR3: TGTGCCACCAGCCTGGACAGGGGAGTCTATCCCAATGAAAAACTGTTTTTT. Amino acids: CATSLDRGVYPNEKLFF.

CDR3 nucleotides: TGTGCCAGCAGCGTAGATGGGAATCAGCCCCAGCATTTT. Translating it yields CASSVDGNQPQHF. V is TRBV9 and J is TRBJ1-5; D gene uncertain. Trimming removed 0 bases at V and 4 bases at J, with 5 bases between. Germline V gene data show CDR1 as SGDLS and CDR2 as YYNGEE. The CDR3 loop spans 13 amino acids.

V is TRBV9 and J is TRBJ2-6; TRBD2 might be the D (5 bases). The CDR3 is made up of 23 amino acids. With 1 base removed from V and 0 bases from J, the gap between germline ends came to 29 bases. Germline V gene data show CDR1 as SGDLS and CDR2 as YYNGEE. CDR3 coding DNA: TGTGCCAGCAGCGTACCCCGTACCCTCACTAGTTCGAGCCCGATCTCTGGGGCCAACGTCCTGACTTTC. Amino acids: CASSVPRTLTSSSPISGANVLTF.